Below, 24 T cell receptor beta chains from the same sample are listed, as sequenced in a study of shared clonotypes between healthy human individuals. Sequenced by immunoSEQ multiplex PCR; TCRdb stores in-frame clones only, minus some. The sample lists over a million clones; approximately 68% were seen once. The sequenced sample was memory CD4+ T cells sorted from blood. Subset in this sample: CD45RA-negative fraction. Receptor source: a man between 18 and 29 years old in good health.

This clone showed up just a few times. The DNA for the CDR3 is TGTGCCAGCAGTGAAGTGGATCAGCCCCAGCATTTT. The encoded protein is CASSEVDQPQHF. The gene calls are TRBV25-1 and TRBJ1-5; unclear D gene. This CDR3 is built from 12 residues. The V end was cut by 2 bases, the J end by 5 bases, with 4 bases between. Germline CDR1 is MGHDK and CDR2 is SYGVNS.

V gene TRBV18 combines with J gene TRBJ2-7; 10 nucleotides align to TRBD2. This CDR3 has 16 amino acids. J lost 5 bases, V lost 1 base, and 8 bases had no gene match. Germline CDR1 and CDR2: KGHSH and LQKENI. CDR3 protein: CASSPLRLAGSDEQYF. DNA of the CDR3: TGTGCCAGCTCACCACTTCGACTAGCGGGTTCGGACGAGCAGTACTTC.

The chain recombines TRBV28 with TRBJ1-6; 8 nucleotides match TRBD1. Germline V gene lookup returns CDR1 MDHEN and CDR2 SYDVKM. V trimming: 3 bases; J trimming: 10 bases; junction bases outside the gene matches: 5. This CDR3 has 14 amino acids. CDR3 coding DNA: TGTGCCAGCAGTTTGGACAGGGCAGGGTCACCCCTCCACTTT. Protein sequence: CASSLDRAGSPLHF. Full variable domain (outside the CDR3, taken from reference TRBV28 and TRBJ1-6): DVKVTQSSRYLVKRTGEKVFLECVQDMDHENMFWYRQDPGLGLRLIYFSYDVKMKEKGDIPEGYSVSREKKERFSLILESASTNQTSMYLCASSLDRAGSPLHFGNGTRLTVT.

The genes are TRBV5-5 and TRBJ1-1, with D possibly TRBD1 on 6 matching bases. The germline gives CDR1 SGHKS, CDR2 YYEKEE (reference sequence). The CDR3 has 13 residues. V was trimmed by 6 bases and J by 4 bases, leaving 13 bases between them. CDR3 sequence: CASNAWGATEAFF. In DNA form, the CDR3 reads TGTGCCAGCAACGCTTGGGGGGCCACTGAAGCTTTCTTT. Combining the CDR3 with reference TRBV5-5 and TRBJ1-1 gives the whole variable domain DAGVTQSPTHLIKTRGQQVTLRCSPISGHKSVSWYQQVLGQGPQFIFQYYEKEERGRGNFPDRFSARQFPNYSSELNVNALLLGDSALYLCASNAWGATEAFFGQGTRLTVV.

This chain uses TRBV19 with TRBJ1-2; tentatively, D is TRBD1 (6 bases). The germline V gene encodes CDR1 LNHDA and CDR2 SQIVND (reference sequence). The ends were cut back, 4 bases at V and 3 bases at J, with 15 bases in the middle. The CDR3 spans 15 residues. The CDR3 loop is CASSTVDRLHYGYTF. As DNA, the CDR3 is TGTGCCAGTAGTACCGTGGACAGACTTCACTATGGCTACACCTTC.

The gene calls are TRBV25-1 and TRBJ2-3; tentatively, D is TRBD1 or TRBD2 (5 bases each). With 4 bases removed from V and 2 bases from J, the gap between germline ends came to 16 bases. This CDR3 has 16 amino acids. Germline CDR1 and CDR2: MGHDK and SYGVNS. The CDR3 sequence: CASSGDGPESTDTQYF. The DNA of the CDR3 is TGTGCCAGCAGTGGGGACGGACCCGAGTCCACAGATACGCAGTATTTT.

This clone was counted once. The J gene is TRBJ1-3, the V gene TRBV6-1; D remains ambiguous. This CDR3 has 15 residues. The germline V and J ends were trimmed by 3 bases and 4 bases, with 13 bases remaining between them. Germline V lookup: CDR1 MNHNS, CDR2 SASEGT. CDR3 DNA sequence: TGTGCCAGCAGTGATTCGGGCTTCGCCGGAAACACCATATATTTT. Residues: CASSDSGFAGNTIYF.

The J gene is TRBJ1-5, the V gene TRBV6-5; D is perhaps TRBD1 (5 bases). The CDR3 has 15 residues. CDR1 and CDR2 (germline): MNHEY, SVGAGI. The V and J ends lost 7 bases and 8 bases respectively, with 21 bases between them. DNA for the CDR3: TGTGCCAGCAAGGGCAGGGCCGCCTTATCTGAGCCCCAGCATTTT. Protein product: CASKGRAALSEPQHF.

V and J are TRBV6-1 and TRBJ1-6; unclear D gene. Germline lookup yields CDR1 MNHNS and CDR2 SASEGT. The CDR3 has 18 residues. V gave up 0 bases and J gave up 0 bases, with 12 bases separating them. CDR3 loop: CASSEAAVGSSYNSPLHF. The DNA of the CDR3 is TGTGCCAGCAGTGAAGCGGCAGTGGGGAGCTCCTATAATTCACCCCTCCACTTT.

On this clone: The same CDR3 also results from other DNA sequences found in this sample. The J gene is TRBJ2-5, the V gene TRBV7-9, with 11 positions matching TRBD1. Germline CDR1 is SEHNR and CDR2 is FQNEAQ (reference sequence). The CDR3 is 14 residues long. V dropped 5 bases and J dropped 5; count of bases not matched to a gene: 4. In DNA form, the CDR3 reads TGTGCCAGCAGCGCCGGGACAGGGGGTGAGACCCAGTACTTC. Its translation is CASSAGTGGETQYF. Full variable domain (remainder filled in from reference TRBV7-9 and TRBJ2-5): DTGVSQNPRHKITKRGQNVTFRCDPISEHNRLYWYRQTLGQGPEFLTYFQNEAQLEKSRLLSDRFSAERPKGSFSTLEIQRTEQGDSAMYLCASSAGTGGETQYFGPGTRLLVL.

V and J are TRBV28 and TRBJ1-2; TRBD1 is a possible D gene (6 bases). The CDR3 extends over 15 amino acids. Between the trimmed V and J ends, which lost 5 bases and 6 bases, there was a span of 19 bases. Germline V lookup: CDR1 MDHEN, CDR2 SYDVKM. CDR3 in DNA: TGTGCCAGCAGTATTTCCCTAGGGGGGAATGATGGCTACACCTTC. It translates to CASSISLGGNDGYTF.

Notes on this clone: This specimen includes other DNA sequences encoding the same CDR3. The genes are TRBV19 and TRBJ1-5; no clear D gene. The V gene lost 1 base and the J gene lost 7 bases, with 5 bases spanning the gap. CDR3 length: 12 amino acids. The germline gives CDR1 LNHDA, CDR2 SQIVND (reference sequence). CDR3 residues: CASSIGYQPQHF. The CDR3 DNA reads TGTGCCAGTAGTATAGGATACCAGCCCCAGCATTTT.

J is TRBJ2-7 and V is TRBV14; no definite D call. With 4 bases removed from V and 7 bases from J, the gap between germline ends came to 14 bases. The CDR3 extends over 13 amino acids. The germline gives CDR1 SGHDN, CDR2 FVKESK. In nucleotides, the CDR3 is TGTGCCAGCAGCCTCGGCGGACCTTTAGAGCAGTACTTC. Residues: CASSLGGPLEQYF.

This clone has a handful of counts. The V call is TRBV5-6, the J call TRBJ2-6, with D possibly TRBD2 on 6 matching bases. V was shortened by 2 bases and J by 2 bases, with 8 bases between the two germline ends. The CDR3 runs to 15 residues. In germline, CDR1 is SGHDT, CDR2 YYEEEE. This chain's CDR3 is CASSFWGAGANVLTF. CDR3 bases: TGTGCCAGCAGCTTTTGGGGGGCTGGGGCCAACGTCCTGACTTTC.

The genes are TRBV18 and TRBJ1-1; 8 nucleotides align to TRBD1. CDR1 KGHSH and CDR2 LQKENI come from the germline V gene. V trimming: 2 bases; J trimming: 5 bases; junction bases outside the gene matches: 10. The CDR3 has 16 amino acids. The CDR3 sequence is CASSPSQGARETEAFF. CDR3 nucleotide sequence: TGTGCCAGCTCACCAAGTCAGGGGGCGCGGGAGACTGAAGCTTTCTTT.

The chain carries TRBV6-6 and TRBJ1-2; perhaps TRBD1 as D (5 bases). The CDR3 has 13 residues. Germline assignment: CDR1 MNHNY and CDR2 SVGAGI (reference sequence). The V end lost 7 bases, the J end lost 0 bases, and 9 bases lay between the germline ends. The CDR3 DNA reads as TGTGCCAGCATGGGGCAACCTAACTATGGCTACACCTTC. This translates into CASMGQPNYGYTF.

This clone was picked up a small number of times. This chain connects TRBV30 to TRBJ1-1; D unresolved. The CDR3 totals 16 residues. Germline CDR1 reads GTSNPN; CDR2 reads SVGIG (reference sequence). The V end was cut by 5 bases, the J end by 2 bases, with 21 bases between. In nucleotides, the CDR3 is TGTGCCTGGGTCCCAAAGACGGGAGATTTCAACACTGAAGCTTTCTTT. Its translation is CAWVPKTGDFNTEAFF.

V is TRBV2 and J is TRBJ2-5; 8 positions match TRBD2. J lost 5 bases, V lost 7 bases, and 18 bases had no gene match. The V gene's germline CDR1 is SNHLY and CDR2 FYNNEI. CDR3 length: 17 residues. The DNA for the CDR3 is TGTGCCAGCACCCGGGGGACTAGTGGGACCTCCGGCGAGACCCAGTACTTC. Its translation is CASTRGTSGTSGETQYF.

This clone was recorded a few times. This chain connects TRBV6-1 to TRBJ1-6; D is possibly TRBD1 (5 bases). The V end lost 6 bases, the J end lost 8 bases, and 17 bases lay between the germline ends. Looked up from germline, CDR1 is MNHNS and CDR2 is SASEGT. The CDR3 loop spans 15 amino acids. The DNA for the CDR3 is TGTGCCAGCAGGCCGGGACCCACGAGAGATTCACCCCTCCACTTT. Encoded protein: CASRPGPTRDSPLHF.

V gene TRBV27 combines with J gene TRBJ1-6; D not resolved. This CDR3 has 13 residues. V shed 2 bases and J shed 12 bases, with 11 bases lying between them. Germline CDR1 is MNHEY and CDR2 is SMNVEV (reference sequence). CDR3 region: CASSLGEGLPLHF. The DNA for the CDR3 is TGTGCCAGCAGTTTAGGGGAGGGTTTACCCCTCCACTTT.

J is TRBJ2-3 and V is TRBV5-1, with 7 nucleotides matching TRBD2. The trim removed 4 bases at V and 1 base at J, leaving 6 bases unmatched. Germline V lookup: CDR1 SGHRS, CDR2 YFSETQ. The CDR3 totals 15 residues. As DNA, the CDR3 is TGCGCCAGCAGCCCCCAGCGGGATGGCACAGATACGCAGTATTTT. Its protein product is CASSPQRDGTDTQYF. Full variable domain (remainder filled in from reference TRBV5-1 and TRBJ2-3): KAGVTQTPRYLIKTRGQQVTLSCSPISGHRSVSWYQQTPGQGLQFLFEYFSETQRNKGNFPGRFSGRQFSNSRSEMNVSTLELGDSALYLCASSPQRDGTDTQYFGPGTRLTVL.

This clone was observed a handful of times. This chain joins TRBV5-1 and TRBJ2-1; 13 positions match TRBD2. The CDR3 is made up of 16 amino acids. Germline V gives CDR1 SGHRS, CDR2 YFSETQ. V was clipped by 2 bases and J by 4 bases; unmatched bases: 3. The CDR3 DNA follows: TGCGCCAGCAGCTTACTAGCGGGAGGGGGGTACAATGAGCAGTTCTTC. This translates into CASSLLAGGGYNEQFF.

This clone was seen at least ten times. The chain uses TRBV7-8 and TRBJ2-2; TRBD2 might be the D (5 bases). Trimming took 5 bases from V and 7 from J, leaving 11 bases between them. This CDR3 contains 13 residues. Per germline, CDR1 SGHVS and CDR2 FQNEAQ. CDR3 loop: CASSQDLSGELFF. The CDR3 bases are TGTGCCAGCAGCCAGGACTTAAGCGGGGAGCTGTTTTTT.

In its sample, this clone was seen a few times. The genes are TRBV2 and TRBJ2-2, with D tentatively TRBD2 (5 bases). This CDR3 is built from 15 residues. Trimming shortened V by 2 bases and J by 1 base, and 8 bases separated the two germline ends. Germline-derived CDR1 and CDR2 are SNHLY and FYNNEI. CDR3 sequence: CASSESSRNTGELFF. The CDR3 bases are TGTGCCAGCAGTGAATCTAGCCGGAACACCGGGGAGCTGTTTTTT.